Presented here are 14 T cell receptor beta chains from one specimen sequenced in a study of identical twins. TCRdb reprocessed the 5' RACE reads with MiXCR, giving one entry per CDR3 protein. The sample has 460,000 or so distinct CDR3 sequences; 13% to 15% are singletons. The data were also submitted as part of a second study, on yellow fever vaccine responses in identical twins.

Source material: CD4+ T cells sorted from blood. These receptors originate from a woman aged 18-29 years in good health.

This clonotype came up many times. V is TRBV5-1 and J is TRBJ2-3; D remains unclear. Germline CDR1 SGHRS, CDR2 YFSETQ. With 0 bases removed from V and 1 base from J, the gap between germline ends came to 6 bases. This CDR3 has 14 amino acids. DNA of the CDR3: TGCGCCAGCAGCTTGGTTGTAGGCACAGATACGCAGTATTTT. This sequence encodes CASSLVVGTDTQYF.

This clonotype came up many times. This CDR3 reads CASSQETSGYNEQFF. CDR3 DNA sequence: TGCGCCAGCAGCCAAGAGACTAGCGGCTACAATGAGCAGTTCTTC. The V gene is TRBV4-1, the J gene TRBJ2-1; 9 bases fit TRBD2. From germline, CDR1 is MGHRA and CDR2 YSYEKL. CDR3 size: 15 residues. V shed 0 bases and J 3 bases; nucleotides not matched to a gene: 0.

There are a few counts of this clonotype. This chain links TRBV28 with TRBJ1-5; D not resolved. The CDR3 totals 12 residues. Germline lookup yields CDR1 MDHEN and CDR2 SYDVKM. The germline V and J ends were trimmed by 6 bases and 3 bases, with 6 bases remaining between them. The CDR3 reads CASRLLNQPQHF. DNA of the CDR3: TGTGCCAGCAGACTGCTCAATCAGCCCCAGCATTTT.

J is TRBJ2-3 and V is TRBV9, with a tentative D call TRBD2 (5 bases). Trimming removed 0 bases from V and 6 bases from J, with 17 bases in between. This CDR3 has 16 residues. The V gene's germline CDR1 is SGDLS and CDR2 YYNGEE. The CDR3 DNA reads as TGTGCCAGCAGCGTAGCTGAAGGGAGAGCCCTGGATACGCAGTATTTT. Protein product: CASSVAEGRALDTQYF.

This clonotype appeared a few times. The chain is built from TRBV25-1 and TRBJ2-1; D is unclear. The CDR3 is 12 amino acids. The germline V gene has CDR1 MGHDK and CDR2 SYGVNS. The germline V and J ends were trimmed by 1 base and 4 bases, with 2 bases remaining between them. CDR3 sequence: CASSELYNEQFF. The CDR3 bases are TGTGCCAGCAGTGAATTATACAATGAGCAGTTCTTC.

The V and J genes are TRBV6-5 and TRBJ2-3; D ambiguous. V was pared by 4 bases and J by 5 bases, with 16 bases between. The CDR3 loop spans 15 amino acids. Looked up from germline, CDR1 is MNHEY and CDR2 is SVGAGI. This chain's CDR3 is CASSSHIAIRDTQYF. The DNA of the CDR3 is TGTGCCAGCAGTTCACATATCGCGATTCGAGATACGCAGTATTTT.

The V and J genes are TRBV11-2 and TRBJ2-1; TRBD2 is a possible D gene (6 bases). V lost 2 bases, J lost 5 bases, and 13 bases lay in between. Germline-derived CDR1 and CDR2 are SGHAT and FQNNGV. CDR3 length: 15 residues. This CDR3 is CASSLTTRADNEQFF. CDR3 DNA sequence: TGTGCCAGCAGCTTAACGACTAGGGCAGACAATGAGCAGTTCTTC.

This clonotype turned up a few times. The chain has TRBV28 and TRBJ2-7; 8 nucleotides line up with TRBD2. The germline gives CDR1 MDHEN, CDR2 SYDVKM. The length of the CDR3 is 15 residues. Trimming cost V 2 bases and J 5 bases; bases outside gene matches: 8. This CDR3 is CASSLSSGVSHEQYF. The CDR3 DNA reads TGTGCCAGCAGTTTAAGTAGCGGGGTTAGCCACGAGCAGTACTTC.

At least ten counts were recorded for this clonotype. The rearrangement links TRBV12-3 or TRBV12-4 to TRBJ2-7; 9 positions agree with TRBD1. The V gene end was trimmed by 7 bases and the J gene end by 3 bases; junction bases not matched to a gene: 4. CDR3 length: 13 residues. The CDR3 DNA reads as TGTGCCAGCATTGTGACAGGGGGCTACGAGCAGTACTTC. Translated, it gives CASIVTGGYEQYF.

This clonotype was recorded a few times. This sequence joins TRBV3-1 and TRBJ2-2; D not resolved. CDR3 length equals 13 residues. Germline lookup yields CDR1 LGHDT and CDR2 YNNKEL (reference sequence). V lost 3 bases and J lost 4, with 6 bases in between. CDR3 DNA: TGTGCCAGCAGCCATCTCGCCACCGGGGAGCTGTTTTTT. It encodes CASSHLATGELFF.

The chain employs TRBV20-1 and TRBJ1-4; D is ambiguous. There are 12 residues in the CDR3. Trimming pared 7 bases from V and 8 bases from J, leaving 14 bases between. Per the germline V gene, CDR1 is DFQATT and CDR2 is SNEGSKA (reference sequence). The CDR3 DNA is TGCAGTGTTGCGGGCAGAGACGAAAAACTGTTTTTT. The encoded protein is CSVAGRDEKLFF.

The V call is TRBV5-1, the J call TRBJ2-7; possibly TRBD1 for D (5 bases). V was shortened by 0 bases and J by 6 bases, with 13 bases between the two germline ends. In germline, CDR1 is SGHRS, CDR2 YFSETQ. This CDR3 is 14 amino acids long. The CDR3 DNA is TGCGCCAGCAGCTTGGCCCCGCAGGGCATCGAGCAGTACTTC. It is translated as CASSLAPQGIEQYF.

CDR3 in DNA: TGTGCCAGCAAGAACCAGGGGAAGGGCGAGCAGTACTTC. It is translated as CASKNQGKGEQYF. The V and J genes are TRBV25-1 and TRBJ2-7; a possible D gene is TRBD1 (6 bases). In germline, CDR1 is MGHDK, CDR2 SYGVNS. The V end was cut by 7 bases, the J end by 6 bases, with 16 bases between. This CDR3 is 13 amino acids long.

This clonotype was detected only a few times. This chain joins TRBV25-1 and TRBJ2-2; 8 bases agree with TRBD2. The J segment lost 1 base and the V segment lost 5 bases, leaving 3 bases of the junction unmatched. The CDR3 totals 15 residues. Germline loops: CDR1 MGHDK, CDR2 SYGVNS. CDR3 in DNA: TGTGCCAGCAGTTGGACTAGCTGGAACACCGGGGAGCTGTTTTTT. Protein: CASSWTSWNTGELFF.